This T cell receptor beta chain was profiled in a study of blood T cell repertoires in COVID-19. Authors' methods: Estimated nucleated cell counts came from reference gene primer amplification. Assay: immunoSEQ multiplex PCR; the TCRdb copy retains only in-frame clones and omits some. That table is the source of V, J and clone size, and D and trimming were worked out from the DNA. The data contain approximately 290,000 clones, over 75% of them singletons. In Seattle, patients joined the study during active infection and were tracked longitudinally. CDR1 SQVTM and CDR2 ANQGSEA come from the germline V gene. The CDR3 spans 13 residues. Trimming stripped 6 bases from V and 4 bases from J, with 15 bases between.

The rearrangement uses TRBV29-1 and TRBJ1-2; D remains ambiguous. The specimen sequenced was peripheral blood. This receptor was taken from a human donor with COVID-19, enrolled during active disease. The donor label of this sample is uncertain. CDR3 DNA: TGCAGCGTCCCAACCTATGAGGGCTATGGCTACACCTTC. It specifies CSVPTYEGYGYTF.